What follows is one T cell receptor beta chain and its context. What it recognizes is unknown. Starting material for RNA and DNA co-extraction consisted of about 17-30 mg of unsorted bulk tissue. Each tumor sample had over 75% viable tumor cells. These data belong to a study of tumor-infiltrating lymphocytes in primary liver carcinoma. For the study at large: Patients were both men and women, whose ages ran from 30 to 69 years. The neoplasms were of stage T1-T3 N0M0, with dimensions of about 4.2 to 11 cm across.

Findings and limits, study-wide: Only about 8-24% of top clones spanned all five tumor regions.

From roughly 470 ng total RNA, TCR beta cDNA was generated with a primer in the constant region. Nested multiplex PCR, run for three rounds with slightly modified ARM-PCR, yielded TCR beta libraries. TCRdb re-analysed the multiplex PCR reads in MiXCR, keeping a single row per CDR3 protein. The sample yields over 25,000 distinct CDR3 sequences, around three quarters seen once. The specimen sequenced was liver tumor tissue from sampling region 3. Noted subset: tumor region T3, left-lateral pole. This clonotype was obtained from a middle-aged man with primary liver carcinoma and hepatitis B virus infection.

CDR3 region: CASSLDFGTPSFYEQYF. In nucleotides, the CDR3 is TGTGCCAGCAGCTTAGACTTCGGGACACCCAGCTTTTACGAGCAGTACTTC. The V gene is TRBV11-2, the J gene TRBJ2-7; D is perhaps TRBD1 (6 bases). The ends were cut back, 0 bases at V and 4 bases at J, with 19 bases in the middle. Germline assignment: CDR1 SGHAT and CDR2 FQNNGV. There are 17 residues in the CDR3.